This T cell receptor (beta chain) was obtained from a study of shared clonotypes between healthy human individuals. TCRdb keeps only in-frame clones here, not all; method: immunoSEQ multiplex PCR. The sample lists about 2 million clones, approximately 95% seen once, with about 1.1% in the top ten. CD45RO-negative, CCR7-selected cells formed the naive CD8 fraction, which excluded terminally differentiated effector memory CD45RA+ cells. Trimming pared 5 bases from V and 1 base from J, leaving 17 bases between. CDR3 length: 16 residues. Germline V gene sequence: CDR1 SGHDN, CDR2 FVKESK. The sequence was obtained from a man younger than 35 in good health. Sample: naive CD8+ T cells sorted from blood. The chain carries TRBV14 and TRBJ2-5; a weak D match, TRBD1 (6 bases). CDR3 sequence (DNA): TGTGCCAGCAGCGAGTTAGGGGGACGCTTCCAAGAGACCCAGTACTTC. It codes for CASSELGGRFQETQYF.